The 29 T cell receptor beta chains below all came from one sample that was sequenced in a study of neurological immune-mediated disorders. Each CDR3 protein gets one entry after TCRdb re-called the 5' RACE reads with MiXCR. This table has tens of thousands of distinct CDR3 sequences, around 3% appearing once. The material sequenced was PBMCs. The receptors come from a man between 40 and 49 years old with multiple sclerosis.

At least ten counts were recorded for this clonotype. The chain recombines TRBV20-1 with TRBJ1-4; possibly TRBD1 for D (5 bases). This CDR3 comprises 15 residues. The V end lost 1 base, the J end lost 5 bases, and 14 bases lay between the germline ends. Per the germline V gene, CDR1 is DFQATT and CDR2 is SNEGSKA (reference sequence). The CDR3, as DNA: TGCAGTGCTAGAGGCCTAACAGGCGAAAATGAAAAACTGTTTTTT. It encodes CSARGLTGENEKLFF.

This clonotype came up many times. The chain combines TRBV7-8 with TRBJ2-1, with D uncertain. The V gene lost 8 bases and the J gene lost 12 bases, with 14 bases spanning the gap. The CDR3 is 11 residues long. Germline loops: CDR1 SGHVS, CDR2 FQNEAQ. The CDR3 loop is CASEVRHRQFF. The DNA of the CDR3 is TGTGCCAGCGAGGTGAGGCACCGGCAGTTCTTC.

This clonotype was observed a few times. V usage is TRBV6-1 and J usage is TRBJ2-2; 7 bases map to TRBD1. V was pared by 2 bases and J by 5 bases, with 11 bases of the junction left unmatched. The CDR3 has 17 residues. Germline V gene data show CDR1 as MNHNS and CDR2 as SASEGT. CDR3 protein: CASSELRTGAGTGELFF. CDR3 sequence (DNA): TGTGCCAGCAGTGAACTGAGGACAGGAGCCGGTACCGGGGAGCTGTTTTTT.

In this sample, this clonotype turned up many times. The chain links TRBV7-7 to TRBJ2-3, with 11 bases matching TRBD1. The CDR3 is 15 amino acids. The J segment lost 4 bases and the V segment lost 4 bases, leaving 4 bases of the junction unmatched. Germline-derived CDR1 and CDR2 are SSHAT and FNYEAQ (reference sequence). The DNA of the CDR3 is TGTGCCAGCAGCTCCCGGACAGGGGGCTCAGATACGCAGTATTTT. Protein product: CASSSRTGGSDTQYF.

A few counts support this clonotype. This chain links TRBV7-9 with TRBJ2-3; tentative D call: TRBD2 (5 bases). The germline V gene has CDR1 SEHNR and CDR2 FQNEAQ (reference sequence). V shed 8 bases and J shed 9 bases, with 9 bases lying between them. There are 10 residues in the CDR3. The CDR3 region has the DNA TGTGCCAGCCAAAGCGGAACGCAGTATTTT. As protein: CASQSGTQYF.

This clonotype was picked up many times. J is TRBJ1-4 and V is TRBV5-1; 7 nucleotides line up with TRBD1. Germline-derived CDR1 and CDR2 are SGHRS and YFSETQ. The ends lost 0 bases at V and 8 bases at J; junction bases unmatched: 13. The CDR3 is 17 amino acids. The CDR3 reads CASSLDRRQGSGEKLFF. The DNA for the CDR3 is TGCGCCAGCAGCTTGGACCGCCGACAGGGATCAGGAGAAAAACTGTTTTTT.

This clonotype was recorded many times. This chain connects TRBV5-1 to TRBJ2-7; a weak D match, TRBD2 (6 bases). The CDR3 spans 16 residues. From germline, CDR1 is SGHRS and CDR2 YFSETQ. V was trimmed by 4 bases and J by 0 bases, leaving 17 bases between them. The CDR3 sequence is CASSSARAGGSYEQYF. CDR3 coding DNA: TGCGCCAGCAGCAGCGCCCGGGCCGGGGGCTCCTACGAGCAGTACTTC.

V is TRBV3-1 and J is TRBJ1-4, with TRBD1 as a possible D gene (5 bases). Germline loops: CDR1 LGHDT, CDR2 YNNKEL (reference sequence). Trimming shortened V by 4 bases and J by 5 bases, and 14 bases separated the two germline ends. This CDR3 comprises 15 residues. The CDR3 spells CASSLTTVLNEKLFF. The CDR3 coding sequence is TGTGCCAGCAGCCTGACGACAGTTTTGAATGAAAAACTGTTTTTT.

This clonotype appeared many times. This chain uses TRBV12-3 or TRBV12-4 with TRBJ2-1; tentatively, D is TRBD1 or TRBD2 (5 bases each). The CDR3 spans 14 residues. Deletions cut 3 bases from V and 2 bases from J, with 8 bases between. The CDR3 reads CASSFRGPYNEQFF. The CDR3 DNA is TGTGCCAGCAGTTTTAGGGGACCCTACAATGAGCAGTTCTTC.

This clonotype has ten or more counts. The chain is built from TRBV29-1 and TRBJ1-1, with TRBD1 as a possible D gene (5 bases). The V end lost 6 bases, the J end lost 0 bases, and 14 bases lay between the germline ends. The CDR3 is 14 residues long. Germline V gene data show CDR1 as SQVTM and CDR2 as ANQGSEA. The CDR3 nucleotides read TGCAGCGTCAGAGACGGGGGTATGAACACTGAAGCTTTCTTT. Amino acids: CSVRDGGMNTEAFF.

This clonotype was observed a handful of times. The chain combines TRBV27 with TRBJ1-3, with D maybe TRBD1 (5 bases). The CDR3 runs to 13 residues. Germline CDR1 is MNHEY and CDR2 is SMNVEV (reference sequence). Trimming pared 4 bases from V and 12 bases from J, leaving 16 bases between. CDR3 amino acids: CASSYSWGENIYF. CDR3 DNA sequence: TGTGCCAGCAGTTATTCGTGGGGGGAAAACATATATTTT.

This clonotype was counted at least ten times. The chain has TRBV5-1 and TRBJ1-1; D is uncertain. Trimming shortened V by 1 base and J by 0 bases, and 16 bases separated the two germline ends. Germline lookup yields CDR1 SGHRS and CDR2 YFSETQ. The CDR3 loop spans 17 amino acids. CDR3 region: CASSLNGGTLMNTEAFF. CDR3 nucleotide sequence: TGCGCCAGCAGCTTGAATGGTGGTACCCTCATGAACACTGAAGCTTTCTTT.

Many counts were recorded for this clonotype. The J gene is TRBJ2-5, the V gene TRBV5-1; D is uncertain. The CDR3 has 15 amino acids. V shed 0 bases and J shed 5 bases, with 14 bases lying between them. In germline, CDR1 is SGHRS, CDR2 YFSETQ. CDR3 DNA sequence: TGCGCCAGCAGCTTGGCCAATCCCCCCCGGGAGACCCAGTACTTC. Translated, it gives CASSLANPPRETQYF.

This clonotype was seen at least ten times. The chain joins TRBV20-1 to TRBJ1-6; the D gene is possibly TRBD1 (5 bases). The CDR3 length is 19 residues. Trimming pared 2 bases from V and 7 bases from J, leaving 27 bases between. The germline gives CDR1 DFQATT, CDR2 SNEGSKA (reference sequence). The CDR3 loop is CSARIEGPHGVSWNSPLHF. The DNA of the CDR3 is TGCAGTGCTAGAATCGAGGGGCCGCATGGAGTGAGTTGGAATTCACCCCTCCACTTT.

This clonotype was found many times. The J gene is TRBJ2-1, the V gene TRBV5-1; D not resolved. CDR3 length: 13 residues. The V and J ends lost 4 bases and 10 bases respectively, with 15 bases between them. Germline V gene lookup returns CDR1 SGHRS and CDR2 YFSETQ. CDR3 residues: CASSPPHGREQFF. DNA of the CDR3: TGCGCCAGCAGCCCCCCGCATGGGCGGGAGCAGTTCTTC.

This clonotype was seen at least ten times. This chain joins TRBV4-1 and TRBJ1-1; 7 nucleotides align to TRBD1. Unmatched junction bases numbered 16, after V lost 5 bases and J lost 1 base. Germline V gives CDR1 MGHRA, CDR2 YSYEKL. The CDR3 extends over 18 amino acids. CDR3 nucleotide sequence: TGCGCCAGCAGCATAATAATGGCGAGGGACAGAGAGAACACTGAAGCTTTCTTT. Translation gives CASSIIMARDRENTEAFF.

This clonotype was picked up many times. V gene TRBV27 combines with J gene TRBJ1-2, with 10 bases identical to TRBD1. CDR3 length: 15 residues. Germline trimming cut 3 bases from V and 3 bases from J; bases unmatched to any gene: 4. From germline, CDR1 is MNHEY and CDR2 SMNVEV (reference sequence). CDR3 nucleotides: TGTGCCAGCAGTTTCGGACAGGGGGAGGACTATGGCTACACCTTC. Amino acid sequence: CASSFGQGEDYGYTF.

This clonotype was seen at least ten times. The chain recombines TRBV7-9 with TRBJ2-5; D gene ambiguous. The CDR3 is made up of 13 amino acids. Germline lookup yields CDR1 SEHNR and CDR2 FQNEAQ (reference sequence). Deletions cut 4 bases from V and 6 bases from J, with 12 bases between. The CDR3 DNA sequence: TGTGCCAGCAGCTCTGTGGTGGCGAAGACCCAGTACTTC. Translated, it gives CASSSVVAKTQYF.

This clonotype has at least ten counts. This chain joins TRBV12-3 or TRBV12-4 and TRBJ2-1, with a tentative D call TRBD2 (5 bases). The CDR3 runs to 16 residues. Trimming removed 2 bases at V and 6 bases at J, with 17 bases between. The chain's CDR3 is CASSLMYPISGNEQFF. CDR3 bases: TGTGCCAGCAGTTTAATGTACCCTATAAGCGGCAATGAGCAGTTCTTC.

This clonotype was picked up many times. The rearrangement joins TRBV14 to TRBJ1-4; D unclear. V dropped 5 bases and J dropped 6 bases, with 4 bases sitting between them. Per germline, CDR1 SGHDN and CDR2 FVKESK. The CDR3 is 11 residues long. Here the CDR3 reads CASSAYEKLFF. The CDR3 bases are TGTGCCAGCAGCGCCTATGAAAAACTGTTTTTT. The entire variable domain, with the rest obtained from reference TRBV14 and TRBJ1-4, is as follows: EAGVTQFPSHSVIEKGQTVTLRCDPISGHDNLYWYRRVMGKEIKFLLHFVKESKQDESGMPNNRFLAERTGGTYSTLKVQPAELEDSGVYFCASSAYEKLFFGSGTQLSVL.

The chain uses TRBV9 and TRBJ2-2; 14 bases match TRBD2. The CDR3 is 16 residues long. Losses at the gene ends were 3 bases for V and 6 bases for J; bases not matched to a gene: 4. CDR1 and CDR2 from the germline V gene are SGDLS and YYNGEE. The CDR3 is CASSAGTSGRPGELFF. In DNA, the CDR3 is TGTGCCAGCAGCGCAGGGACTAGCGGGAGACCCGGGGAGCTGTTTTTT.

This clonotype was counted many times. A much larger clone lies a single base off, so this may be a read error. V usage is TRBV5-6 and J usage is TRBJ1-5; tentatively, D is TRBD1 (5 bases). In germline, CDR1 is SGHDT, CDR2 YYEEEE. V lost 1 base to trimming and J lost 4 bases, with 6 bases between them. The CDR3 sequence is 13 residues long. DNA for the CDR3: TGTGCCAGCAGCTTGTGGGGGAATCAGCCCCAGCATTTT. Translation gives CASSLWGNQPQHF.

This clonotype was detected ten times or more. The CDR3 DNA reads TGCGCCAGCAGCTTGGGGGGCCGGACTGAAGCTTTCTTT. The encoded protein is CASSLGGRTEAFF. This chain uses TRBV5-1 with TRBJ1-1; TRBD1 might be the D (5 bases). Germline values: CDR1 SGHRS, CDR2 YFSETQ. The CDR3 length is 13 residues. V was cut by 0 bases and J by 5 bases, with 8 bases left in between.

Ten or more counts support this clonotype. The chain employs TRBV20-1 and TRBJ2-3, with D possibly TRBD2 on 7 matching bases. The CDR3 has 14 residues. CDR1 and CDR2 from the germline V gene are DFQATT and SNEGSKA (reference sequence). Trimming removed 4 bases at V and 0 bases at J, with 11 bases between. Here the CDR3 DNA reads TGCAGTGCTAAGGCGGGGGCTAGCACAGATACGCAGTATTTT. Translated, it gives CSAKAGASTDTQYF.

This clonotype was seen ten or more times. V usage is TRBV20-1 and J usage is TRBJ1-1, with no clear D. Germline CDR1 reads DFQATT; CDR2 reads SNEGSKA (reference sequence). Trimming took 0 bases from V and 1 from J, leaving 6 bases between them. The CDR3 is 13 amino acids. The CDR3, as DNA: TGCAGTGCTAGAGAGGACGGGAACACTGAAGCTTTCTTT. As protein: CSAREDGNTEAFF.

About this clonotype: A much larger clonotype is one base distant, so this may be a read error. V usage is TRBV12-3 or TRBV12-4 and J usage is TRBJ1-5; D is undetermined. The CDR3 contains 12 residues. CDR3 region: CASSFAVGPQNF. CDR3 in DNA: TGTGCCAGCAGTTTTGCGGTCGGGCCCCAGAATTTT.

This clonotype was recorded many times. The V gene is TRBV5-8, the J gene TRBJ1-5, with no clear D. The germline V gene encodes CDR1 SGHTS and CDR2 YDEGEE. This CDR3 spans 14 amino acids. Between the trimmed V and J ends, which lost 5 bases and 1 base, there was a span of 10 bases. The CDR3 reads CASSPLDSNQPQHF. The CDR3 coding sequence is TGTGCCAGCAGTCCCCTAGACAGCAATCAGCCCCAGCATTTT.

This clonotype came up many times. The V and J genes are TRBV11-3 and TRBJ1-1; TRBD1 matches at 7 bases. The length of the CDR3 is 13 residues. Per the germline V gene, CDR1 is SGHNT and CDR2 is YENEEA. Germline trimming cut 2 bases from V and 11 bases from J; bases unmatched to any gene: 8. CDR3 sequence reads: CASSLQPGTEAFF. Written as DNA, the CDR3 is TGTGCCAGCAGCTTACAACCGGGGACAGAGGCTTTCTTT.

This clonotype has ten or more counts. The chain recombines TRBV12-3 or TRBV12-4 with TRBJ2-3; 8 nucleotides align to TRBD1. The CDR3 has 14 residues. V shed 6 bases and J 1 base; nucleotides not matched to a gene: 3. CDR3 loop: CASRLGQGTDTQYF. The CDR3 DNA sequence: TGTGCCAGCAGGCTGGGACAGGGCACAGATACGCAGTATTTT.